These 20 T cell receptor beta chains were sequenced from one sample in a study of T cells in Graves' hyperthyroidism and ophthalmopathy. Amplification yielded TCR beta CDR3 regions, with RNA transcripts as the source. The HTBI set primed first-round TCR CDR3 RT-PCR. TCRdb independently ran MiXCR on the multiplex PCR reads; one entry per CDR3 protein. The data hold about 290,000 distinct CDR3 sequences, with about 14% observed a single time. The sequenced sample was blood. All receptors come from a woman aged 30 to 39 with Graves' hyperthyroidism that later progressed to Graves' ophthalmopathy.

This clonotype was seen at least ten times. The gene calls are TRBV27 and TRBJ2-7, with TRBD1 identical over 8 bases. Germline V gives CDR1 MNHEY, CDR2 SMNVEV (reference sequence). The CDR3 runs 15 residues. V lost 7 bases to trimming and J lost 2 bases; unmatched junction nucleotides: 10. The CDR3 sequence: CASTRSGTGAYEQYF. CDR3 coding DNA: TGTGCCAGCACCCGGTCCGGGACAGGCGCCTACGAGCAGTACTTC.

This clonotype was seen ten or more times. The chain uses TRBV7-8 and TRBJ1-1; unclear D gene. Trimming stripped 5 bases from V and 6 bases from J, with 16 bases between. CDR3 length equals 14 residues. The germline gives CDR1 SGHVS, CDR2 FQNEAQ. CDR3 DNA sequence: TGTGCCAGCAGCCCAACTAGACTAAGGCCTGAAGCTTTCTTT. It specifies CASSPTRLRPEAFF.

This clonotype was recorded at least ten times. The V and J genes are TRBV7-8 and TRBJ2-3, with D unclear. V was shortened by 2 bases and J by 0 bases, with 6 bases between the two germline ends. Germline V gene data show CDR1 as SGHVS and CDR2 as FQNEAQ. This CDR3 has 14 residues. The CDR3 DNA follows: TGTGCCAGCAGCTTATATAAGAGCACAGATACGCAGTATTTT. This codes for CASSLYKSTDTQYF. Variable domain in full (rest from reference TRBV7-8 and TRBJ2-3): GAGVSQSPRYKVAKRGQDVALRCDPISGHVSLFWYQQALGQGPEFLTYFQNEAQLDKSGLPSDRFFAERPEGSVSTLKIQRTQQEDSAVYLCASSLYKSTDTQYFGPGTRLTVL.

A few counts support this clonotype. V usage is TRBV9 and J usage is TRBJ1-3, with D uncertain. This CDR3 has 15 residues. V was clipped by 4 bases and J by 4 bases, with 15 bases between them. CDR1 is SGDLS and CDR2 is YYNGEE in the germline V gene. The CDR3 sequence: CASSNPGLEGNTIYF. DNA for the CDR3: TGTGCCAGCAGCAACCCCGGTTTAGAAGGAAACACCATATATTTT.

This clonotype has a count of ten or more. The rearrangement links TRBV20-1 to TRBJ2-7, with D possibly TRBD2 on 5 matching bases. Looked up from germline, CDR1 is DFQATT and CDR2 is SNEGSKA (reference sequence). CDR3 length: 12 amino acids. In nucleotides, the CDR3 is TGCAGAGAGACTACACCTACCTACGAGCAGTACTTC. Protein: CRETTPTYEQYF.

This clonotype was picked up many times. The chain is built from TRBV4-1 and TRBJ1-1; no clear D. V was pared by 0 bases and J by 3 bases, with 11 bases between. Germline V lookup: CDR1 MGHRA, CDR2 YSYEKL. This CDR3 has 15 amino acids. The CDR3 is CASSQEARVYTEAFF. CDR3 DNA sequence: TGCGCCAGCAGCCAAGAGGCTAGGGTTTACACTGAAGCTTTCTTT.

This clonotype came up a few times. Here the CDR3 DNA reads TGTGCCAGCAGATTGTCGTCTAGCGGGAGCGGCGAGCAGTACTTC. Amino acid sequence: CASRLSSSGSGEQYF. The V and J genes are TRBV6-1 and TRBJ2-7; TRBD2 agrees at 10 bases. This CDR3 region has 15 residues. The V gene's germline CDR1 is MNHNS and CDR2 SASEGT. Unmatched junction bases numbered 11, after V lost 6 bases and J lost 6 bases.

This clonotype has a handful of counts. The CDR3 DNA reads as TGTGCCAGTAGCAATCTCCGGGGGGAGACCCAGTACTTC. Residues: CASSNLRGETQYF. V and J are TRBV19 and TRBJ2-5, with a possible D match to TRBD2 (6 bases). The CDR3 covers 13 residues. The germline V gene encodes CDR1 LNHDA and CDR2 SQIVND (reference sequence). Between the trimmed V and J ends, which lost 6 bases and 5 bases, there was a span of 13 bases.

Only a few counts were recorded for this clonotype. The rearrangement joins TRBV27 to TRBJ1-5, with a weak D call TRBD1 (5 bases). Trimming pared 3 bases from V and 2 bases from J, leaving 11 bases between. The germline V gene encodes CDR1 MNHEY and CDR2 SMNVEV (reference sequence). This CDR3 has 15 residues. The CDR3: CASSLRGDGNQPQHF. CDR3 DNA: TGTGCCAGCAGTTTGAGAGGGGATGGCAATCAGCCCCAGCATTTT.

With regard to this clonotype: This may be a read error, as it is one base from a much larger clone. The chain has TRBV12-3 or TRBV12-4 and TRBJ2-1; possibly TRBD2 for D (5 bases). This CDR3 comprises 12 residues. CDR3 sequence: CVSSPGGNEQFF. DNA of the CDR3: TGTGTCAGCAGTCCCGGAGGCAATGAGCAGTTCTTC.

This clonotype has at least ten counts. V and J are TRBV6-1 and TRBJ2-3, with D possibly matching TRBD1 (6 bases). V was pared by 6 bases and J by 0 bases, with 13 bases between. Germline V CDR1 and CDR2: MNHNS, SASEGT. This CDR3 is built from 15 residues. The CDR3 is CASSTGSGSTDTQYF. Written as DNA, the CDR3 is TGTGCCAGCAGCACAGGGTCGGGGAGCACAGATACGCAGTATTTT.

The table lists this clonotype with many counts. The chain combines TRBV3-1 with TRBJ2-7; 7 bases fit TRBD2. This CDR3 comprises 14 residues. The germline V gene encodes CDR1 LGHDT and CDR2 YNNKEL (reference sequence). V trimming: 0 bases; J trimming: 6 bases; junction bases outside the gene matches: 5. The CDR3 region is CASSQEVSSGEQYF. In DNA form, the CDR3 reads TGTGCCAGCAGCCAAGAAGTTTCTAGCGGCGAGCAGTACTTC.

This chain joins TRBV7-9 and TRBJ1-5; 11 positions agree with TRBD1. This CDR3 has 19 amino acids. Germline CDR1 SEHNR, CDR2 FQNEAQ (reference sequence). The ends lost 5 bases at V and 0 bases at J; junction bases unmatched: 12. CDR3: CASSPTGTGGMFSNQPQHF. CDR3 in DNA: TGTGCCAGCAGCCCAACCGGGACAGGGGGTATGTTTAGCAATCAGCCCCAGCATTTT.

This clonotype was observed a few times. At one end the junction does not follow the germline gene, possibly because of a read error. The chain recombines TRBV29-1 with TRBJ2-3; the D gene is possibly TRBD2 (5 bases). The CDR3 sequence is 12 residues long. CDR1 SQVTM and CDR2 ANQGSEA come from the germline V gene. The CDR3 nucleotides read TGCAGCGTTGAAGATTTGAGGGATACGCGGTATTTT. It yields the protein CSVEDLRDTRYF.

At least ten counts were recorded for this clonotype. This chain joins TRBV12-3 or TRBV12-4 and TRBJ2-1; possibly TRBD2 for D (5 bases). With 5 bases removed from V and 5 bases from J, the gap between germline ends came to 7 bases. CDR3 length: 12 amino acids. This CDR3 is CASSRTDNEQFF. The CDR3 DNA reads as TGTGCCAGCAGTCGGACTGACAATGAGCAGTTCTTC.

Ten or more counts support this clonotype. V is TRBV7-2 and J is TRBJ1-5; maybe TRBD1 (5 bases). The CDR3 totals 14 residues. The germline gives CDR1 SGHTA, CDR2 FQGNSA. Trimming stripped 4 bases from V and 2 bases from J, with 9 bases between. The CDR3 region has the DNA TGTGCCAGCAGCTCGGACATGGGCAATCAGCCCCAGCATTTT. Encoded protein: CASSSDMGNQPQHF.

This clonotype was detected a few times. The chain is built from TRBV6-1 and TRBJ1-5; the D gene is possibly TRBD1 (6 bases). This CDR3 has 19 residues. Trimming shortened V by 11 bases and J by 6 bases, and 35 bases separated the two germline ends. Germline V gene lookup returns CDR1 MNHNS and CDR2 SASEGT. In DNA form, the CDR3 reads TGTGCCGCCGCCGGACAGAAACCCCCAATGGGAATGGTGATTCAGCCCCAGCATTTT. It is translated as CAAAGQKPPMGMVIQPQHF.

This clonotype came up a few times. CDR3 sequence: CASSQGIGSAYEQYF. The CDR3 region has the DNA TGCGCCAGCAGCCAAGGGATTGGCAGCGCCTACGAGCAGTACTTC. The chain joins TRBV4-1 to TRBJ2-7, with D hard to call. Trimming stripped 1 base from V and 2 bases from J, with 12 bases between. Germline V CDR1 and CDR2: MGHRA, YSYEKL. The CDR3 is 15 amino acids.

This clonotype was observed a few times. The chain carries TRBV7-9 and TRBJ1-1, with TRBD1 as a possible D gene (6 bases). The CDR3 has 15 residues. Germline CDR1 reads SEHNR; CDR2 reads FQNEAQ (reference sequence). Trimming cost V 5 bases and J 0 bases, with 13 bases left between them. The chain's CDR3 is CASSGGPNLNTEAFF. The CDR3 DNA sequence: TGTGCCAGCAGCGGGGGGCCTAACTTGAACACTGAAGCTTTCTTT. The full variable domain, in which reference TRBV7-9 and TRBJ1-1 provide the parts outside the CDR3, is DTGVSQNPRHKITKRGQNVTFRCDPISEHNRLYWYRQTLGQGPEFLTYFQNEAQLEKSRLLSDRFSAERPKGSFSTLEIQRTEQGDSAMYLCASSGGPNLNTEAFFGQGTRLTVV.

The sample holds a few counts of this clonotype. The chain joins TRBV11-2 to TRBJ2-7; D not resolved. V lost 5 bases and J 2 bases, leaving 25 bases between the germline ends. Germline V gene sequence: CDR1 SGHAT, CDR2 FQNNGV. The CDR3 spans 18 residues. CDR3 protein: CASSLVSPAGGGAYEQYF. The CDR3 nucleotides read TGTGCCAGCAGCCTGGTCTCCCCCGCCGGCGGTGGGGCCTACGAGCAGTACTTC.